This TCR beta chain comes out of a study of T cells after yellow fever vaccination. Study-level background: In the case of low-cell-number fractions, SMART-Seq v4 Ultra Low Input was used for preparation. Overall study results and limits: Contamination by abundant bulk-population clonotypes could be present in FACS-sorted repertoires. By day 5 rather than day 15, the secondary response had peaked, though it was weaker.

This clonotype was detected a few times. Its matching antigen is unknown. A 5'RACE template-switching step, the method used to make TCR cDNA, added a universal primer site and UMIs. TCRdb called the 5' RACE reads again in MiXCR, with one record for every CDR3 protein. The sample yields 400,000 or so distinct CDR3 sequences, 6% to 8% seen once. CDR1 is DFQATT and CDR2 is SNEGSKA in the germline V gene (reference sequence). This CDR3 spans 14 amino acids. With V trimmed by 6 bases and J by 1 base, 3 bases remained unmatched. This clonotype originated in a man under 40 who received the YFV17D yellow fever vaccine. The sequenced sample was PBMCs, obtained 5 days after the yellow fever booster vaccination. The V call is TRBV20-1, the J call TRBJ2-3; 11 nucleotides line up with TRBD2. CDR3 in amino acids: CSALTSGGTDTQYF. The CDR3, as DNA: TGCAGTGCCCTGACTAGCGGGGGCACAGATACGCAGTATTTT.